The 7 T cell receptor beta chains reported below all come from one sample, sequenced in a study of vaccination and CD4 T cells after COVID-19. Their cognate antigens are unknown. Researchers used the Oncomine TCR Beta short-read assay to sequence DNA from cultured CD4+ T cells. TCRdb reprocessed the PCR reads with MiXCR, giving one entry per CDR3 protein. Counted here are roughly 14,000 distinct CDR3 sequences, approximately 48% occurring once; the ten biggest clones make up around 8.7%. As to treatment: roughly 11-day PBMC culture with coronavirus spike peptide pools or control peptides (ViraFEST assay). The sample was CD4+ T cells from blood, cultured in vitro. These receptors were collected from a human donor who had recovered from COVID-19.

The chain combines TRBV27 with TRBJ2-7; D remains unclear. CDR1 MNHEY and CDR2 SMNVEV come from the germline V gene (reference sequence). The CDR3 totals 14 residues. V was shortened by 0 bases and J by 0 bases, with 6 bases between the two germline ends. CDR3 region: CASSLSTFSYEQYF. In DNA form, the CDR3 reads TGTGCCAGCAGTTTATCAACATTCTCCTACGAGCAGTACTTC.

The chain links TRBV30 to TRBJ1-4; D remains ambiguous. Germline V gene lookup returns CDR1 GTSNPN and CDR2 SVGIG (reference sequence). The CDR3 length is 14 residues. V was shortened by 5 bases and J by 8 bases, with 18 bases between the two germline ends. The CDR3 is CAWGREGRHEKLFF. The CDR3 DNA reads as TGTGCCTGGGGACGGGAGGGTCGACACGAAAAACTGTTTTTT.

The J gene is TRBJ2-7, the V gene TRBV3-1; no firm D call. The CDR3 covers 11 residues. Trimming took 1 base from V and 5 from J, leaving 3 bases between them. Germline lookup yields CDR1 LGHDT and CDR2 YNNKEL (reference sequence). The CDR3 loop is CASSQVNEQYF. The CDR3 nucleotides read TGTGCCAGCAGCCAAGTTAACGAGCAGTACTTC.

The chain links TRBV6-5 to TRBJ1-2; tentatively, D is TRBD1 (6 bases). Germline V gene lookup returns CDR1 MNHEY and CDR2 SVGAGI. Trimming removed 4 bases at V and 7 bases at J, with 13 bases between. The CDR3 contains 13 residues. DNA of the CDR3: TGTGCCAGCAGTTCCAGAGGGGGGACTGGCTACACCTTC. Its translation is CASSSRGGTGYTF.

This clonotype was found a few times. The chain links TRBV6-2 or TRBV6-3 to TRBJ2-1; no clear D. In germline, CDR1 is MNHEY, CDR2 SVGEGT. The V end was cut by 2 bases, the J end by 1 base, with 6 bases between. The CDR3 is made up of 14 amino acids. DNA of the CDR3: TGTGCCAGCAGTTACCTAGGGTCCTACAATGAGCAGTTCTTC. This sequence encodes CASSYLGSYNEQFF.

V and J are TRBV20-1 and TRBJ1-6; TRBD1 agrees at 8 bases. CDR3 size: 15 residues. The V gene's germline CDR1 is DFQATT and CDR2 SNEGSKA (reference sequence). V was pared by 1 base and J by 8 bases, with 7 bases of the junction left unmatched. This CDR3 reads CSARAPQGEHSPLHF. CDR3 nucleotides: TGCAGTGCTAGAGCCCCACAGGGGGAGCATTCACCCCTCCACTTT.

The chain carries TRBV20-1 and TRBJ1-2; D might be TRBD1 (6 bases). CDR1 is DFQATT, CDR2 SNEGSKA, per germline (reference sequence). The CDR3 spans 15 residues. The V end was cut by 0 bases, the J end by 7 bases, with 18 bases between. The chain's CDR3 is CSARDLGGIILGYTF. The DNA for the CDR3 is TGCAGTGCTAGAGATCTCGGGGGCATAATTCTTGGCTACACCTTC.